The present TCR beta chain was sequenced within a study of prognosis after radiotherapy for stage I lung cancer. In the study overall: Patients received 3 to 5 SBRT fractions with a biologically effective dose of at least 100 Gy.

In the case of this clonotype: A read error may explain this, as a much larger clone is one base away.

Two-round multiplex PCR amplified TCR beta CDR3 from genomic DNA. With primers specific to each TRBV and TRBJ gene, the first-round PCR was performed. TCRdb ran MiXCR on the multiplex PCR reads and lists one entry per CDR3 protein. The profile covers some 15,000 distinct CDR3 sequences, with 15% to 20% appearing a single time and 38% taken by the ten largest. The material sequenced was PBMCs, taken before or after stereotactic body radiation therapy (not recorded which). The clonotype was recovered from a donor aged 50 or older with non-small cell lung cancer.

The CDR3 loop is CASSVDGSITYEQYF. The CDR3 coding sequence is TGTGCCAGTAGTGTAGACGGCAGCATCACCTACGAGCAGTACTTC. The rearrangement links TRBV19 to TRBJ2-7; D is unclear. The CDR3 consists of 15 residues. Germline CDR1 is LNHDA and CDR2 is SQIVND (reference sequence).